This T cell receptor (beta chain) was identified during a study of OX40 agonist ivuxolimab in advanced cancers. Across the whole study: An agonistic anti-OX40 (CD134) antibody, ivuxolimab, was used to treat the patients.

Remarks on this clone: Its antigen is unknown.

The CDR3 spans 20 residues. Germline-derived CDR1 and CDR2 are SGHTS and YDEGEE. The V end lost 0 bases, the J end lost 4 bases, and 28 bases lay between the germline ends. The study's findings and limits: Mean expanded clone counts were higher in CD8+ than CD4+ T cells.

This table comes from immunoSEQ multiplex PCR, and its TCRdb copy is limited to in-frame clones, with some not included. Of some 17,000 clones listed, about 80% are singletons. The chain couples TRBV5-8 to TRBJ2-5, with a tentative D call TRBD2 (5 bases). Sample: CD4+ or CD8+ T cells sorted from blood, taken in a trial of the OX40 agonist ivuxolimab. The receptor was derived from an adult with an advanced solid tumor such as melanoma, head and neck, liver or kidney cancer. As DNA, the CDR3 is TGTGCCAGCAGCTTGGCCGGACTTGGAGTGGGCGGAACTTTGTTAGAGACCCAGTACTTC. Translation: CASSLAGLGVGGTLLETQYF.